The clone carrying this T cell receptor beta chain appeared once. The antigen is unknown. V lost 5 bases and J lost 3, with 22 bases in between. The germline CDR1 and CDR2 sequences are SGHVS and FQNEAQ. There are 18 residues in the CDR3. For each subset, genomic DNA was distributed in equal portions over several immunoSEQ plates. Data came from immunoSEQ multiplex PCR; TCRdb stores just in-frame clones and leaves some out. The sample holds hundreds of thousands of clones, roughly 96% seen once. Naive CD8 cells comprised CD45RO-negative, CCR7-positively selected cells, excluding terminally differentiated effector memory CD45RA+ cells. Caucasian adults living in Nashville, Tennessee, provided all samples. The sample belongs to a study of shared clonotypes between healthy human individuals. General study points: Non-shared clonotypes displayed generation probabilities falling below those of clonotypes present in all four donors. Sharing across several donors was seen in around 5% of naive CD4 clonotypes.

This clonotype was obtained from a woman aged 25 to 39 in good health. The source material was naive CD8+ T cells sorted from blood. The chain joins TRBV7-8 to TRBJ1-4, with D perhaps TRBD1 (5 bases). In DNA form, the CDR3 reads TGTGCCAGCAGCCCCAGACCGGGAGGGGAGAGGTCTAATGAAAAACTGTTTTTT. Protein product: CASSPRPGGERSNEKLFF.